This T cell receptor beta chain originates from a study of CD8 T cells in ankylosing spondylitis. For TCR beta, libraries came from quantitative 5'-RACE with molecular barcodes. TCRdb reprocessed the 5' RACE reads via MiXCR and lists one record per CDR3 protein. The top ten hold about 42% of the sample, which has 200,000 to 250,000 distinct CDR3 sequences, around 16% seen once. This clonotype was seen a few times. The antigen is undetermined. Study-level results: Ankylosing spondylitis blood appeared to carry a characteristic TCR beta motif of roughly eight highly homologous variants. Existing reports had already noted some motif variants in reactive arthritis synovial fluid and blood. Those disease-linked clones were CD8+; they were also relatively rare in peripheral blood. Reportedly, disease-linked clones are significantly enriched in ankylosing spondylitis patients' matched synovial fluid.

Trimming took off 0 bases at V and 3 bases at J, with 8 bases between the two ends. CDR1 DFQATT and CDR2 SNEGSKA come from the germline V gene (reference sequence). The CDR3 has 13 amino acids. This rearrangement joins TRBV20-1 to TRBJ1-2; TRBD1 might be the D (5 bases). What was sequenced was blood, either unsorted or a sorted T cell fraction (not recorded which). This sequence was found in a male donor with ankylosing spondylitis. The CDR3 is CSARDMGHYGYTF. The CDR3 coding sequence is TGCAGTGCTAGAGATATGGGACACTATGGCTACACCTTC.